This T cell receptor beta chain appears in the sequencing data of a study of blood T cell repertoires in COVID-19. The ends lost 0 bases at V and 5 bases at J; junction bases unmatched: 5. The germline V gene has CDR1 MGHRA and CDR2 YSYEKL. The CDR3 covers 15 residues. Sequencing was performed with immunoSEQ multiplex PCR; in TCRdb, only in-frame clones are kept and a portion is missing. The repertoire holds around 42,000 clones, with around four fifths as singletons. This clone was detected only once. The rearrangement uses TRBV4-1 and TRBJ2-5, with 8 bases that match TRBD1. The clonotype originates from a woman aged 80 or over with acute or convalescent COVID-19. The sample taken for sequencing was peripheral blood. DNA for the CDR3: TGCGCCAGCAGCCAAGACAGGGGGCCGGGGGAGACCCAGTACTTC. This encodes CASSQDRGPGETQYF.